Listed below are T cell receptor beta chains from one sample, sequenced in a study of cytomegalovirus exposure and HLA in healthy donors. Produced via immunoSEQ multiplex PCR; TCRdb's table is partial and in-frame only. The sample carries a few hundred thousand clones, about 85% recorded once. Material for sequencing was PBMCs. These TCRs come from a woman aged 50 to 60 in good health and CMV-seropositive. The CDR3 runs from the conserved cysteine through the conserved F or W. A D gene is named only where the DNA matches it firmly. Clone size is given for some rows only: seen once, a few or many times, or a class if the clone is expanded.

j_call v_call d_call clone_size cdr3_nt cdr3_aa
TRBJ2-7 TRBV27 TRBD1 few TGTGCCAGCAGTTCGATACAGGGGGGCTACGAGCAGTACTTC CASSSIQGGYEQYF
TRBJ1-1 TRBV7-9 - once TGTGCCAGCAGCCCCCAGGCAGGGGATAACACTGAAGCTTTCTTT CASSPQAGDNTEAFF
TRBJ1-1 TRBV7-8 - - TGTGCCAGCAGCTCATACACGACTGAAGCTTTCTTT CASSSYTTEAFF
TRBJ1-2 TRBV9 - once TGTGCCAGCAGCGTAGTAGGGGGAGGGGGAGGCTACACCTTC CASSVVGGGGGYTF
TRBJ2-1 TRBV5-4 TRBD2 - TGTGCCAGCAGCTCGTTGGGACTAGCGGGCTACAATGAGCAGTTCTTC CASSSLGLAGYNEQFF
TRBJ2-3 TRBV9 - - TGTGCCAGCAGCCCTACTAGAGCAGATACGCAGTATTTT CASSPTRADTQYF
TRBJ2-5 TRBV9 - - TGTGCCAGCAGCGTAGGTGTCCGGGAGCCGATAAAGACCCAGTACTTC CASSVGVREPIKTQYF
TRBJ1-2 TRBV18 - - TGTGCCAGCTCACCAACCCCAGGGTTCAGCTACACCTTC CASSPTPGFSYTF
TRBJ1-1 TRBV10-3 TRBD1 - TGTGCCATCAGGGGGGACAGGGGGGGCACTGAAGCTTTCTTT CAIRGDRGGTEAFF
TRBJ2-2 TRBV14 - - TGTGCCAGCAGCCAAGCGGGTAGGACAACCGGCAACACCGGGGAGCTGTTTTTT CASSQAGRTTGNTGELFF
TRBJ2-7 TRBV18 TRBD2 - TGTGCCAGCTCACCGTCGGGCGCGTCGGGGGGCTACGAGCAGTACTTC CASSPSGASGGYEQYF
TRBJ2-7 TRBV21-1 - - TGTGCCAGCAGCACCACTTCCTACGAGCAGTACTTC CASSTTSYEQYF
TRBJ1-6 TRBV27 - - TGTGCCAGCAGTCTCCACAGGGCGAGCTCCTATAATTCACCCCTCCACTTT CASSLHRASSYNSPLHF
TRBJ2-1 TRBV5-1 TRBD2 - TGCGCCAGCAGCTTGGCACTAGCGGGCTACAATGAGCAGTTCTTC CASSLALAGYNEQFF
TRBJ1-2 TRBV7-8 - - TGTGCCAGCAGCTTAGACAGGGTGGGGTTGGACTATGGCTACACCTTC CASSLDRVGLDYGYTF
TRBJ1-3 TRBV19 - - TGTGCCAGTAGTATAGCAGACTCTGGAAACACCATATATTTT CASSIADSGNTIYF
TRBJ1-2 TRBV5-1 - - TGCGCCAGCAGAAGGGGTCCATATGGCTACACCTTC CASRRGPYGYTF
TRBJ1-6 TRBV5-1 - once TGCGCCAGCAGCTTCGAGGGCGGAAATTCACCCCTCCACTTT CASSFEGGNSPLHF
TRBJ2-5 TRBV19 - - TGTGCCAGTATGAGAGGACCCGGGGGAGAGACCCAGTACTTC CASMRGPGGETQYF
TRBJ2-7 TRBV5-1 - - TGCGCCAGCAGCGTGGCGGGGAGAACATACGAGCAGTACTTC CASSVAGRTYEQYF
TRBJ1-5 TRBV19 - - TGTGCCAGTAGTGACAGGACCAGCAATCAGCCCCAGCATTTT CASSDRTSNQPQHF
TRBJ2-5 TRBV5-4 TRBD1 once TGTGCCAGCAGCCTCCGGGACAGGGGGCGTGAGACCCAGTACTTC CASSLRDRGRETQYF
TRBJ2-7 TRBV14 - - TGTGCCAGCAGCCAAGGGGCCGTTGACGAGCAGTACTTC CASSQGAVDEQYF
TRBJ2-3 TRBV9 - - TGTGCCAGCAGCATACAGGGATTCGGTAGCACAGATACGCAGTATTTT CASSIQGFGSTDTQYF
TRBJ1-1 TRBV12-5 TRBD1 - TGTGCTAGTGGTTCTACGACAGGGAGGAACACTGAAGCTTTCTTT CASGSTTGRNTEAFF
TRBJ2-2 TRBV4-2 - - TGTGCCAGCAGCCAAAGGGGTACCGGGGAGCTGTTTTTT CASSQRGTGELFF
TRBJ1-1 TRBV2 - - TGTGCCAGCAGTGAATGGGGCAGTTTGGCATTT CASSEWGSLAF
TRBJ2-5 TRBV7-3 - - TGTGCCAGCAGCGCCGACAGGAGGGAGACCCAGTACTTC CASSADRRETQYF
TRBJ1-5 TRBV28 - few - CASSSSRRNQPQHF
TRBJ2-5 TRBV10-3 TRBD1 - TGTGCCATCAGTACAGGGGGCCAAGAGACCCAGTACTTC CAISTGGQETQYF
TRBJ1-1 TRBV18 - - TGTGCCAGCTCAACTCCCTTGAGGGATGGCACTGAAGCTTTCTTT CASSTPLRDGTEAFF
TRBJ1-4 TRBV30 - - TGTGCCTGGGCGATCGACTCAACTAATGAAAAACTGTTTTTT CAWAIDSTNEKLFF
TRBJ2-2 TRBV28 TRBD1 - TGTGCCAGCAGGCGACAGGGTAGGAACACCGGGGAGCTGTTTTTT CASRRQGRNTGELFF
TRBJ1-1 TRBV2 - - TGTGCCAGCAGTACCCGAGGATTGAACACTGAAGCTTTCTTT CASSTRGLNTEAFF
TRBJ2-3 TRBV9 TRBD2 - TGTGCCAGCAGCGAGCGGGGGGGGCCTAATCAGGTACCAGATACGCAGTATTTT CASSERGGPNQVPDTQYF
TRBJ2-6 TRBV7-9 - - TGTGCCAGCAGCGCTTCGCAGGGGCTGGGCTCTGGGGCCAACGTCCTGACTTTC CASSASQGLGSGANVLTF
TRBJ1-1 TRBV29-1 TRBD1 - TGCAGCGGTGGACAGGTCGAAGCTTTCTTT CSGGQVEAFF
TRBJ1-5 TRBV27 - - TGTGCCAGCAGTAGAAGCAGGCGTGAGCCCCAGCATTTT CASSRSRREPQHF
TRBJ2-5 TRBV5-1 - - TGCGCCAGCAGCCGGACAGTCAATCAAGAGACCCAGTACTTC CASSRTVNQETQYF
TRBJ2-6 TRBV2 - - TGTGCCAGCAGTCGGGAGATCTCTGGGGCCAACGTCCTGACTTTC CASSREISGANVLTF
TRBJ1-1 TRBV7-2 - - TGTGCCAGCAGCCTGCTATTTACTGAAGCTTTCTTT CASSLLFTEAFF
TRBJ1-1 TRBV5-1 TRBD1 few TGCGCCAGCAGCTTGGAGGACAGGGATGCTGAAGCTTTCTTT CASSLEDRDAEAFF
TRBJ1-1 TRBV27 TRBD1 - TGTGCCAGCAGTTGGGACAGGGGGAACACTGAAGCTTTCTTT CASSWDRGNTEAFF
TRBJ2-1 TRBV7-3 - - TGTGCCAGCAGCTCCCAAGGGGCATACAATGAGCAGTTCTTC CASSSQGAYNEQFF
TRBJ2-1 TRBV9 TRBD1 few TGTGCCAGCAGCGTGGGTCCGGGACAGGGGAATGAGCAGTTCTTC CASSVGPGQGNEQFF
TRBJ2-7 TRBV9 - few TGTGCCAGCAGCGTAGGCCAGGGCCCTCAGGGGGGCGAGCAGTACTTC CASSVGQGPQGGEQYF